Listed below are T cell receptor beta chains from one sample, sequenced in a study of blood T cell repertoires in COVID-19. The assay was immunoSEQ multiplex PCR, and TCRdb's table has in-frame clones only and misses some. The repertoire has about 370,000 clones, about 89% of them found once; the top ten carry 3%. The sequenced material came from peripheral blood. Receptors were obtained from a woman aged 30 to 39 with COVID-19, enrolled during active disease. Each CDR3 is given with its conserved first and last residue. A D gene is named only where the DNA matches it firmly. Not every row has a clone size; where given, it reads once, few, many or a size class.

v_call	d_call	j_call	clone_size	cdr3_nt	cdr3_aa
TRBV14	TRBD2	TRBJ2-3	NA	TGTGCCAGCAGCCCGGTCGCGGGAGCCACAGATACGCAGTATTTT	CASSPVAGATDTQYF
TRBV4-3	TRBD2	TRBJ2-1	NA	TGCGCCAGCAGCCAAGATCCGGGGAGCGGGGGCTACAATGAGCAGTTCTTC	CASSQDPGSGGYNEQFF
TRBV5-4	TRBD1	TRBJ1-5	NA	TGTGCCAGCAGCACCGGACCCCAGGGGGATGACAATCAGCCCCAGCATTTT	CASSTGPQGDDNQPQHF
TRBV2	TRBD1	TRBJ2-7	NA	TGTGCCAGCAGTGGGCCACAGGGGGCGAGGGTATACGAGCAGTACTTC	CASSGPQGARVYEQYF
TRBV4-3	NA	TRBJ2-1	NA	TGCGCCAGCAGCCAAGAGCTGGAAACTATAAACCTTTCCTACAATGAGCAGTTCTTC	CASSQELETINLSYNEQFF
TRBV6-5	NA	TRBJ1-1	NA	TGTGCCAGCAGTACGGGACAATTGAACACTGAAGCTTTCTTT	CASSTGQLNTEAFF
TRBV30	TRBD1	TRBJ1-6	few	TGTGCCTGGAGTGCCCGGGACAGGGGATTTTCACCCCTCCACTTT	CAWSARDRGFSPLHF
TRBV19	TRBD2	TRBJ2-3	NA	TGTGCCAGTAGTATGGGACTAGCGGGGGGCACAGATACGCAGTATTTT	CASSMGLAGGTDTQYF
TRBV10-3	NA	TRBJ2-6	NA	TGTGCCATCAGTGCCGCCATCGGAGCTGGGGCCAACGTCCTGACTTTC	CAISAAIGAGANVLTF
TRBV25-1	NA	TRBJ2-2	NA	TGTGCCAGCAGTGATTGGGCCATGGCCGGGGAGCTGTTTTTT	CASSDWAMAGELFF
TRBV5-8	NA	TRBJ1-2	NA	TGTGCCAGCAGCTTGCAGGGGATCAACTATGGCTACACCTTC	CASSLQGINYGYTF
TRBV13	TRBD2	TRBJ2-3	NA	TGTGCCAGCAGCTTGACTAGCGGGATTCTTAACACAGATACGCAGTATTTT	CASSLTSGILNTDTQYF
TRBV7-2	TRBD1	TRBJ2-7	NA	TGTGCCAGCAGCTCCCGACAGGGGGCTTACGAGCAGTACTTC	CASSSRQGAYEQYF
TRBV24-1	TRBD1	TRBJ2-7	NA	TGTGCCACCAGTGGGACAGGGTCCTACGAGCAGTACTTC	CATSGTGSYEQYF
TRBV10-3	TRBD2	TRBJ2-1	NA	TGTGCCATCAGGGCGGGGGGGGCCACCTACAATGAGCAGTTCTTC	CAIRAGGATYNEQFF